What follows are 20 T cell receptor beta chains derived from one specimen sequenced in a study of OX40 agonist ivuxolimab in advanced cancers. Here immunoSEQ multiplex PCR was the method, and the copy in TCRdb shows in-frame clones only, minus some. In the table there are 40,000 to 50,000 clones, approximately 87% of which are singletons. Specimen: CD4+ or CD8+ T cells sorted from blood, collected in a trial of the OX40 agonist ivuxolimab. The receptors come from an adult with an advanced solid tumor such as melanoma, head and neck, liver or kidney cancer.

CDR3 sequence (DNA): TGTGCCAGCAGCTTAGTCAGAGGGACTTTGTGGAACACTGAAGCTTTCTTT. Translating gives CASSLVRGTLWNTEAFF. The rearrangement uses TRBV7-9 and TRBJ1-1; D may be TRBD1 (5 bases). Trimming cost V 1 base and J 1 base, with 16 bases left between them. The CDR3 runs to 17 residues. Germline V gene sequence: CDR1 SEHNR, CDR2 FQNEAQ (reference sequence).

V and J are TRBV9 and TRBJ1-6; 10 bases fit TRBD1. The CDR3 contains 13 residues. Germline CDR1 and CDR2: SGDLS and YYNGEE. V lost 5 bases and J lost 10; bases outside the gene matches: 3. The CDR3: CASSRQGASPLHF. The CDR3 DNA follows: TGTGCCAGCAGTCGACAGGGGGCCTCACCCCTCCACTTT.

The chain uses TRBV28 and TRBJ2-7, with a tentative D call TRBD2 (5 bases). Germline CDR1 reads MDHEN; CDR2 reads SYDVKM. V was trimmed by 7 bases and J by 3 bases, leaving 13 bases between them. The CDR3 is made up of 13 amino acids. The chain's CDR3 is CASKERNLYEQYF. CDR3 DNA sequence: TGTGCCAGCAAAGAGCGGAACCTCTACGAGCAGTACTTC. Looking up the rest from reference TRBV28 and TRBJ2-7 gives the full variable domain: DVKVTQSSRYLVKRTGEKVFLECVQDMDHENMFWYRQDPGLGLRLIYFSYDVKMKEKGDIPEGYSVSREKKERFSLILESASTNQTSMYLCASKERNLYEQYFGPGTRLTVT.

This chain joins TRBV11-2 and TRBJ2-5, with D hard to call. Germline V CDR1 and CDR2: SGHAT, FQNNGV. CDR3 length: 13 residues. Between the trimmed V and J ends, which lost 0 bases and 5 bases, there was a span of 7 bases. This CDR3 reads CASSLERHETQYF. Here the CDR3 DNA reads TGTGCCAGCAGCTTAGAGCGTCACGAGACCCAGTACTTC.

CDR3 in amino acids: CASSVGRDPGAKNIQYF. The CDR3 DNA is TGTGCCAGCAGCGTAGGACGGGACCCCGGAGCCAAAAACATTCAGTACTTC. The chain joins TRBV9 to TRBJ2-4, with D perhaps being TRBD1 or TRBD2 (5 bases each). Germline CDR1 reads SGDLS; CDR2 reads YYNGEE. The V gene lost 0 bases and the J gene lost 0 bases, with 13 bases spanning the gap. The CDR3 totals 17 residues.

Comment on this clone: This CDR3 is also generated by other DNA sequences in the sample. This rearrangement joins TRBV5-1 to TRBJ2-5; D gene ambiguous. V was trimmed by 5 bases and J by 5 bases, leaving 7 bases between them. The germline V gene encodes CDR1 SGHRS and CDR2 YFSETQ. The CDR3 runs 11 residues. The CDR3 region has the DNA TGCGCCAGCAGTTTACGGGAGACCCAGTACTTC. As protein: CASSLRETQYF.

CDR3 DNA sequence: TGCGCCAGCAGCGGACGATTAGGTTCGGGCACTGAAGCTTTCTTT. As protein: CASSGRLGSGTEAFF. The gene calls are TRBV5-1 and TRBJ1-1, with unresolved D. This CDR3 has 15 residues. V gave up 4 bases and J gave up 4 bases, with 17 bases separating them. CDR1 and CDR2 (germline): SGHRS, YFSETQ.

The DNA of the CDR3 is TGCACCAGCAGCCAGGGGACTAGCGGGAGGGCCGGTGAGACCCAGTACTTC. It codes for CTSSQGTSGRAGETQYF. The chain links TRBV1 to TRBJ2-5; the table's D call TRBD2 went unverified against the DNA. TRBV1 is shown as a pseudogene. The CDR3 loop spans 17 amino acids.

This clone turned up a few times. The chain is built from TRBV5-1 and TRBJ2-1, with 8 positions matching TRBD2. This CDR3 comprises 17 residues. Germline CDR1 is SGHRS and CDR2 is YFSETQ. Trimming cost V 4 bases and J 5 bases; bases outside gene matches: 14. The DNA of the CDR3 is TGCGCCAGCAGCCAGCTAGGCGGGGGGTCTTGGGACAATGAGCAGTTCTTC. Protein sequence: CASSQLGGGSWDNEQFF.

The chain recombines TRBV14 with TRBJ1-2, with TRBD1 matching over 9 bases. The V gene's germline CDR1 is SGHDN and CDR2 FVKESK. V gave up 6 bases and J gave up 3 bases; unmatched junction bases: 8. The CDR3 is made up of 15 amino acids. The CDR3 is CASSRQWDRDYGYTF. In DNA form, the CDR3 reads TGTGCCAGCAGTCGCCAGTGGGACAGGGACTATGGCTACACCTTC.

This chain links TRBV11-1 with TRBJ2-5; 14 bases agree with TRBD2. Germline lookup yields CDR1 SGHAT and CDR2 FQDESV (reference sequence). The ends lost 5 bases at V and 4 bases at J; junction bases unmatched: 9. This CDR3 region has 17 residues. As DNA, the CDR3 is TGTGCCAGCAGCACCCGACTAGCGGGAGGGCCGGGAGAGACCCAGTACTTC. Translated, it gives CASSTRLAGGPGETQYF.

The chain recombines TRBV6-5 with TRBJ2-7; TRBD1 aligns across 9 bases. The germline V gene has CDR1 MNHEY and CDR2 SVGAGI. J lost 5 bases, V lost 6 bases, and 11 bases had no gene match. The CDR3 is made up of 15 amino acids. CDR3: CASRSGTGSRNEQYF. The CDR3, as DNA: TGTGCCAGCAGAAGTGGGACAGGGTCACGGAACGAGCAGTACTTC.

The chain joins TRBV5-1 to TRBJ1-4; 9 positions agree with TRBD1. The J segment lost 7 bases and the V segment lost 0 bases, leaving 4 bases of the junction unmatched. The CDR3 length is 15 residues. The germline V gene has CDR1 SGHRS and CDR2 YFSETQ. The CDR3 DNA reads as TGCGCCAGCAGCTTGGGGACAGGGGACGGTGAAAAACTGTTTTTT. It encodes CASSLGTGDGEKLFF.

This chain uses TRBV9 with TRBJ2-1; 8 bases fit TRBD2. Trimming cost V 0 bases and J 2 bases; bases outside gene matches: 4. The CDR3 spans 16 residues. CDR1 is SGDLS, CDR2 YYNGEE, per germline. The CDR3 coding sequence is TGTGCCAGCAGCGTAGACGGGGGGGCGGCCTACAATGAGCAGTTCTTC. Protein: CASSVDGGAAYNEQFF.

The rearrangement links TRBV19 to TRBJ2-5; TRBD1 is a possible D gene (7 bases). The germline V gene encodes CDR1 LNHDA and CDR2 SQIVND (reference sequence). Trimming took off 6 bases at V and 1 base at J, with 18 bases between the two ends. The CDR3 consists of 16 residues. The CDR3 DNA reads TGTGCCAGTAGGACAAATCACAGGGGAGGCCAAGAGACCCAGTACTTC. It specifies CASRTNHRGGQETQYF.

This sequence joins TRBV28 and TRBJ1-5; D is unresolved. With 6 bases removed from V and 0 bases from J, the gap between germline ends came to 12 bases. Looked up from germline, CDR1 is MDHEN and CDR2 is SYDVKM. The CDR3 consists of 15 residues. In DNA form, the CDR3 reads TGTGCCAGCAGCCCAACAGCTTATAGCAATCAGCCCCAGCATTTT. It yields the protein CASSPTAYSNQPQHF.

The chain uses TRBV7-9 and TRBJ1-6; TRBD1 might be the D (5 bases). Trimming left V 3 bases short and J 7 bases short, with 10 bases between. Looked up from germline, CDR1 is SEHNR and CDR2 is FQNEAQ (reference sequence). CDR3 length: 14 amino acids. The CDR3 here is CASSFEGFNSPLHF. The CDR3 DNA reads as TGTGCCAGCAGCTTCGAGGGGTTCAATTCACCCCTCCACTTT. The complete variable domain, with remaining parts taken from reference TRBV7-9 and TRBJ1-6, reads DTGVSQNPRHKITKRGQNVTFRCDPISEHNRLYWYRQTLGQGPEFLTYFQNEAQLEKSRLLSDRFSAERPKGSFSTLEIQRTEQGDSAMYLCASSFEGFNSPLHFGNGTRLTVT.

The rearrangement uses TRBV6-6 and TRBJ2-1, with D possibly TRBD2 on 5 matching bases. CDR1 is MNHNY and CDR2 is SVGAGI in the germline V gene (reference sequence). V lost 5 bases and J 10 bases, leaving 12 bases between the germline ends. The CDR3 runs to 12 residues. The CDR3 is CASSPGLGEQFF. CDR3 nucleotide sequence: TGTGCCAGCAGTCCTGGACTCGGGGAGCAGTTCTTC.

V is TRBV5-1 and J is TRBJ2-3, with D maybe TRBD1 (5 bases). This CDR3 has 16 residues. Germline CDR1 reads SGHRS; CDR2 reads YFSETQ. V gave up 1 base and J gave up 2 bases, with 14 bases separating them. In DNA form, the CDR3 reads TGCGCCAGCAGCTTGTTAGGGGCGGCTAACACAGATACGCAGTATTTT. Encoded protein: CASSLLGAANTDTQYF.

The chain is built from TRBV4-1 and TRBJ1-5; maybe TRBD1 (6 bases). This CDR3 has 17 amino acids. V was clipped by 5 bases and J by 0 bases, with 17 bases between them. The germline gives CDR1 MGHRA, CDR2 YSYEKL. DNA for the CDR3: TGCGCCAGCAGCAAAAACGGACAGAGGAATAGCAATCAGCCCCAGCATTTT. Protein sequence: CASSKNGQRNSNQPQHF.